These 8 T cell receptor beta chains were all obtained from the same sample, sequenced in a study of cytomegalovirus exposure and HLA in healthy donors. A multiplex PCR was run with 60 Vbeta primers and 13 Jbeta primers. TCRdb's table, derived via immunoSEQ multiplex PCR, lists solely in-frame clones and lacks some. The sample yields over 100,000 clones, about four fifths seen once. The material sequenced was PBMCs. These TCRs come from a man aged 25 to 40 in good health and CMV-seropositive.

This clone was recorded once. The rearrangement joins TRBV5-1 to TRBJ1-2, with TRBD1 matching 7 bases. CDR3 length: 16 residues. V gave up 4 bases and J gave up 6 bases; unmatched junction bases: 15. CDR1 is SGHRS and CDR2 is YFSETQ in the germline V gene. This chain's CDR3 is CASSRGQTFYVDGYTF. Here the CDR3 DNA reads TGCGCCAGCAGCAGGGGACAGACTTTCTATGTGGATGGCTACACCTTC. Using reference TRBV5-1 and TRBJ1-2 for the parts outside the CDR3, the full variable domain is KAGVTQTPRYLIKTRGQQVTLSCSPISGHRSVSWYQQTPGQGLQFLFEYFSETQRNKGNFPGRFSGRQFSNSRSEMNVSTLELGDSALYLCASSRGQTFYVDGYTFGSGTRLTVV.

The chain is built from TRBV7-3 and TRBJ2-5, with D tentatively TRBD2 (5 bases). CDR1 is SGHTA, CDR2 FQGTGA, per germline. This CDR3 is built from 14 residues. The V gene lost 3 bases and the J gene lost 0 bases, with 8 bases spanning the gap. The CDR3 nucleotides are TGTGCCAGCAGCTTGGACTCCCACCAAGAGACCCAGTACTTC. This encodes CASSLDSHQETQYF.

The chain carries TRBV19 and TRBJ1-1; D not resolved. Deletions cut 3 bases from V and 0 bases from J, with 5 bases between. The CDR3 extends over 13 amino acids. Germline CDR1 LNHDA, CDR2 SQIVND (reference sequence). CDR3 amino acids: CASSIYVNTEAFF. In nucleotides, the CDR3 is TGTGCCAGTAGTATTTATGTGAACACTGAAGCTTTCTTT.

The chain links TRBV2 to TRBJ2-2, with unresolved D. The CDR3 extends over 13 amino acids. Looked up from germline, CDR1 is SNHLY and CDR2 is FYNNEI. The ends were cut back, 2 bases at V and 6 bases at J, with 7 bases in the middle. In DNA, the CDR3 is TGTGCCAGCAGTGAAATGGGCCCCGGGGAGCTGTTTTTT. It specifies CASSEMGPGELFF.

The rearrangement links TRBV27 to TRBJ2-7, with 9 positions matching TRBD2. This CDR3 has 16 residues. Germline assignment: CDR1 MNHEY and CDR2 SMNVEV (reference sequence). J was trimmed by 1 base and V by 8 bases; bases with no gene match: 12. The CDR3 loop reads CASGVLAGDGSYEQYV. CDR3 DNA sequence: TGTGCCAGCGGCGTCTTAGCGGGAGATGGGTCCTACGAGCAGTACGTC.

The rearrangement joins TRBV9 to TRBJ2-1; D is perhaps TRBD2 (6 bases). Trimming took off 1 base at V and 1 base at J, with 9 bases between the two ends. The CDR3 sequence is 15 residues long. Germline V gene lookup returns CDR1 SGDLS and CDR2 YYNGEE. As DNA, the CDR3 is TGTGCCAGCAGCGTATTGGGGGGTTCCTACAATGAGCAGTTCTTC. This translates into CASSVLGGSYNEQFF.

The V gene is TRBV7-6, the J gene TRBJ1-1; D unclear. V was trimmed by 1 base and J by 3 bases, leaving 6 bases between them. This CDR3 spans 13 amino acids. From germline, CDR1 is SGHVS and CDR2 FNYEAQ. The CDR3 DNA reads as TGTGCCAGCAGCTTAGGGGAGGACACTGAAGCTTTCTTT. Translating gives CASSLGEDTEAFF. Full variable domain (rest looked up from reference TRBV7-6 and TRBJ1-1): GAGVSQSPRYKVTKRGQDVALRCDPISGHVSLYWYRQALGQGPEFLTYFNYEAQQDKSGLPNDRFSAERPEGSISTLTIQRTEQRDSAMYRCASSLGEDTEAFFGQGTRLTVV.

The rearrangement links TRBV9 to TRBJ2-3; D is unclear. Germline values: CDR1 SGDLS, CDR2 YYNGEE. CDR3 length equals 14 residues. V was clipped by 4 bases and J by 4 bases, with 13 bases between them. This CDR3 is CASSLATVADTQYF. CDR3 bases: TGTGCCAGCAGCTTAGCCACGGTGGCAGATACGCAGTATTTT.